This TCR beta chain was obtained from a study of PD-1 blockade in classical Hodgkin lymphoma. Study results and caveats: Patients starting nivolumab less than 1 year after ASCT had lower diversity and were excluded from later analyses.

The protocol was immunoSEQ multiplex PCR, while the TCRdb copy is restricted to in-frame clones and leaves out a portion. Of 14,000 to 15,000 clones in the sample, around four fifths are singletons; the top ten hold around 25%. Note on this clone: Its target is unknown.

Brentuximab vedotin exposure varied, and every patient relapsed after autologous stem cell transplantation. Sequencing used peripheral blood mononuclear cells (PBMCs), obtained before the second cycle of nivolumab. The TCR originated in a human donor with classical Hodgkin lymphoma.

This chain's CDR3 is CASSFRGEDGYTF. In nucleotides, the CDR3 is TGCGCCAGCAGCTTTCGGGGTGAGGATGGCTACACCTTC. This chain links TRBV4-1 with TRBJ1-2; D is undetermined. V was trimmed by 5 bases and J by 6 bases, leaving 13 bases between them. The germline gives CDR1 MGHRA, CDR2 YSYEKL. The CDR3 is 13 residues long.